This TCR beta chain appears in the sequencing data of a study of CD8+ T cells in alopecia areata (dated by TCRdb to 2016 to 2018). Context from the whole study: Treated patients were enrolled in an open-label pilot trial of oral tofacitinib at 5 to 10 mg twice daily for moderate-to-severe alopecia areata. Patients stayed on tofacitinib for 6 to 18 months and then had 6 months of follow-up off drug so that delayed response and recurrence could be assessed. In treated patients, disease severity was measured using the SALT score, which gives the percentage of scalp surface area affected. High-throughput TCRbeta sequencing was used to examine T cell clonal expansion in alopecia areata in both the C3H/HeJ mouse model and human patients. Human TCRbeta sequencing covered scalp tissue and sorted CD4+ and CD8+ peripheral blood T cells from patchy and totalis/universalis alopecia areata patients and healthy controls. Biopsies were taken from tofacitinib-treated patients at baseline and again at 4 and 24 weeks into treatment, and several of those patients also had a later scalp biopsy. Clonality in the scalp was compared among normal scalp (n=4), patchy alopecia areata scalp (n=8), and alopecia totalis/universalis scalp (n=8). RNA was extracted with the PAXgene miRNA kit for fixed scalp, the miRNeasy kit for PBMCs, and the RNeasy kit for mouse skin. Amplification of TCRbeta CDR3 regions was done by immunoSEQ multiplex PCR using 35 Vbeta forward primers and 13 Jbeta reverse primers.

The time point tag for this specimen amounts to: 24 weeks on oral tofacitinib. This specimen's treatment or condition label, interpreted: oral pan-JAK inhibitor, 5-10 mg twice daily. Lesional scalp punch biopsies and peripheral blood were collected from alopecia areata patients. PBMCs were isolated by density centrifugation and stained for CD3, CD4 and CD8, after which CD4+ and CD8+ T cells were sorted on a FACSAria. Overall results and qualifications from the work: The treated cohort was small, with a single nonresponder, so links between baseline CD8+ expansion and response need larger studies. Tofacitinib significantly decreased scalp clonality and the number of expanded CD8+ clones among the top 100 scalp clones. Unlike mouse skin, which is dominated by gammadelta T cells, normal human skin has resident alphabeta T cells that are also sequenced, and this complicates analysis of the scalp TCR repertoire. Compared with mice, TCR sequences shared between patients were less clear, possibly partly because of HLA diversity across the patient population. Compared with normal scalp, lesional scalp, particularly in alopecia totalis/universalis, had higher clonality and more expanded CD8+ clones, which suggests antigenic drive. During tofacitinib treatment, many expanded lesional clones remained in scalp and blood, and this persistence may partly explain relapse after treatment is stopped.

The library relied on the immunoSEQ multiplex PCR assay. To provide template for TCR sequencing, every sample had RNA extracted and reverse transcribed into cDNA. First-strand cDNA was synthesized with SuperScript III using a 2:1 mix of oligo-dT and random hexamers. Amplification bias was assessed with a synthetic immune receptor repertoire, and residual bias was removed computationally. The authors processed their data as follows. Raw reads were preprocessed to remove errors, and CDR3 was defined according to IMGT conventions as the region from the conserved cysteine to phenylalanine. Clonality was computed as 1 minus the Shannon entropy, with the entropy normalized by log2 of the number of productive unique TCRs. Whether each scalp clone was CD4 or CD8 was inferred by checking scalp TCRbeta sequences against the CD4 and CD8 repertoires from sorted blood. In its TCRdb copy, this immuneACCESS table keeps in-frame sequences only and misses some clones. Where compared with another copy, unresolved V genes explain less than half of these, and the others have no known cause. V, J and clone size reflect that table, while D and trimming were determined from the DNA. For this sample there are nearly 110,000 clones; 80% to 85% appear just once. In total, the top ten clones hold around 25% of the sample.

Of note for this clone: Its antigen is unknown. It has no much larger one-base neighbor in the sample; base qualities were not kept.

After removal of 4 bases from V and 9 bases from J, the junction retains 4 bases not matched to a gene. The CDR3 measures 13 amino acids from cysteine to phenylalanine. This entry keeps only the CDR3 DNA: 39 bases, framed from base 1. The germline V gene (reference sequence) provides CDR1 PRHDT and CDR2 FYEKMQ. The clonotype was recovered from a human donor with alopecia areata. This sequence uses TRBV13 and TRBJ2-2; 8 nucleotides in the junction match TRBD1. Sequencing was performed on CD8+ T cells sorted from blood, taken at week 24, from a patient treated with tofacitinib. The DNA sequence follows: TGTGCCAGCAGCTCGACAGGGGTTCGGGAGCTGTTTTTT. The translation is CASSSTGVRELFF.